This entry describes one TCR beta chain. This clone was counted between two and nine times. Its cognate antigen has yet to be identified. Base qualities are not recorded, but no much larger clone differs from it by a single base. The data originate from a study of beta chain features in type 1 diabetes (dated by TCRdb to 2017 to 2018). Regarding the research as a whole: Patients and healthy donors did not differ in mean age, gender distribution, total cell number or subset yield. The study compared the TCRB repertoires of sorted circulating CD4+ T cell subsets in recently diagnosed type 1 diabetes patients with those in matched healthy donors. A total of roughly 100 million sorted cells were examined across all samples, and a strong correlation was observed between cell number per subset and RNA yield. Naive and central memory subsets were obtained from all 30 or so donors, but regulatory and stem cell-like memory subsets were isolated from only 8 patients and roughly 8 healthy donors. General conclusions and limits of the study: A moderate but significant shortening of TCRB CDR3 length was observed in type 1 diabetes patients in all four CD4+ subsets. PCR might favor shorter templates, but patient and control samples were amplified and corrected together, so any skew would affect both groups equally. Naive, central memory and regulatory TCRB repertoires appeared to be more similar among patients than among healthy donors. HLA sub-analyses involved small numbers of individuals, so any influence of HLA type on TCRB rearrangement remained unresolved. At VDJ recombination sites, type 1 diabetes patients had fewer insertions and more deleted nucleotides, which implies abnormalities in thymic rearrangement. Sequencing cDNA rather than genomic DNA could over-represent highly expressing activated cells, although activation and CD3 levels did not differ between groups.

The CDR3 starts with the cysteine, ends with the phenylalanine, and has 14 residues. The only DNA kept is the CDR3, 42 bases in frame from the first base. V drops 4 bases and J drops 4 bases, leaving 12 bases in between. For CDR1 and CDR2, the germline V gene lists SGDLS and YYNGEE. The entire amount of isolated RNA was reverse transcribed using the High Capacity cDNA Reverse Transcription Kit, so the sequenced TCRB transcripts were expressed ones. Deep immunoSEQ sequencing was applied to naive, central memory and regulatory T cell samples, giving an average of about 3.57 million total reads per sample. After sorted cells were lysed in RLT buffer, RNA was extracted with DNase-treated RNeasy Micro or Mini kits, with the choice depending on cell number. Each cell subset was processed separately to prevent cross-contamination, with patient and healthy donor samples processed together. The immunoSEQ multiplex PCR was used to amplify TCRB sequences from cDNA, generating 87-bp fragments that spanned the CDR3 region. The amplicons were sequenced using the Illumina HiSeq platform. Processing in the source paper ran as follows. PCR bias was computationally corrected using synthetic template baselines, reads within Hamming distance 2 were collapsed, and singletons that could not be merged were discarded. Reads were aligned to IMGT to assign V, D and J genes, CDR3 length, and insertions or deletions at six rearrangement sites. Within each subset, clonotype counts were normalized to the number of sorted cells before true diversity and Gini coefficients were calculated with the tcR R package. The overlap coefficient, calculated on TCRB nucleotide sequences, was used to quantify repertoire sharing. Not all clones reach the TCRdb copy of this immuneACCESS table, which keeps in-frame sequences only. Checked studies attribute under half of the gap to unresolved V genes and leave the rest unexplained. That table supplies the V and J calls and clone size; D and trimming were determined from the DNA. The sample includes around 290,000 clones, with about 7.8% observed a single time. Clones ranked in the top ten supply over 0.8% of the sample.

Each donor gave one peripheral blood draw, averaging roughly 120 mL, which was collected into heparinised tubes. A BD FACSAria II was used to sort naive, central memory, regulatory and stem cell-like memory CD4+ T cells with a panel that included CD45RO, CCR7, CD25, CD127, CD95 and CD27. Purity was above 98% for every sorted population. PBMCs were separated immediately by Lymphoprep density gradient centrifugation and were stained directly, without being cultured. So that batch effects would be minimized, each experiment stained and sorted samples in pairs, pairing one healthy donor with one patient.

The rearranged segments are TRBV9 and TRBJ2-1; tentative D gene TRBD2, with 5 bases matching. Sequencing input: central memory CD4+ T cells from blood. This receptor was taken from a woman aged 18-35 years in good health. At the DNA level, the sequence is TGTGCCAGCAGCCCAGACTACGAGTACAATGAGCAGTTCTTC. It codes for CASSPDYEYNEQFF.